This T cell receptor (beta chain) was recorded in a study of glioma-infiltrating T cells. General study results and limits: Tissue-blood divergence was below expectation in non-neoplastic patients, above in gliomas. Only very few CDR3 sequences appeared in both tissue and blood.

This clonotype is deemed medium-sized. Its antigen is currently unknown. Using RNA template, CDR3s of TCR alpha and beta were amplified with iRepertoire arm-PCR. For one-step reverse transcription and amplification, about 90-400 ng of tissue mRNA or PBMC total RNA was used. TCRdb reanalysed the multiplex PCR reads using MiXCR and keeps one entry per CDR3 protein. The table records about 5,800 distinct CDR3 sequences, roughly 31% of them present only once. J lost 7 bases, V lost 6 bases, and 13 bases had no gene match. The CDR3 runs to 17 residues. Per the germline V gene, CDR1 is MDHEN and CDR2 is SYDVKM.

The rearrangement uses TRBV28 and TRBJ2-1; TRBD1 aligns across 12 bases. The source is a human donor with low-grade glioma or glioblastoma, undergoing nonglioma brain surgery, or in good health (not recorded which). Material: glioma tissue, nonneoplastic brain tissue, or PBMCs (not recorded which). The CDR3: CASSSVGGQGALNEQFF. The CDR3 coding sequence is TGTGCCAGCAGCTCGGTCGGGGGACAGGGGGCTCTGAATGAGCAGTTCTTC.